Presented here are 20 T cell receptor beta chains from one specimen sequenced in a study of cytotoxic CD8 clonotypes in ibrutinib-treated CLL. Measured with immunoSEQ multiplex PCR; TCRdb has only the in-frame clones, and not every one. The sample shows hundreds of thousands of clones, under 80% of them seen only once. This specimen consisted of PBMCs, obtained after 24 months of ibrutinib treatment. These TCRs come from a human donor with chronic lymphocytic leukemia.

There are a few counts of this clone. The chain carries TRBV23-1 and TRBJ2-2, with D possibly TRBD1 on 6 matching bases. TRBV23-1 is an ORF for which the function is uncertain. V gave up 8 bases and J gave up 5 bases, with 21 bases separating them. The CDR3 covers 16 residues. The CDR3 reads CASSEPGAGDTGELFF. Here the CDR3 DNA reads TGCGCCAGCTCAGAACCCGGGGCAGGGGATACCGGGGAGCTGTTTTTT.

V is TRBV11-2 and J is TRBJ1-1, with D uncertain. Germline CDR1 SGHAT, CDR2 FQNNGV. V was shortened by 1 base and J by 4 bases, with 13 bases between the two germline ends. CDR3 length: 15 amino acids. CDR3 nucleotides: TGTGCCAGCAGCTTAGGATCGGATAAGAGCACTGAAGCTTTCTTT. As protein: CASSLGSDKSTEAFF. The entire variable domain, with the rest obtained from reference TRBV11-2 and TRBJ1-1, is as follows: EAGVAQSPRYKIIEKRQSVAFWCNPISGHATLYWYQQILGQGPKLLIQFQNNGVVDDSQLPKDRFSAERLKGVDSTLKIQPAKLEDSAVYLCASSLGSDKSTEAFFGQGTRLTVV.

The DNA for the CDR3 is TGTGCCTGGAGTGTAATCCGAGGGGATACCTACGAGCAGTACTTC. It encodes CAWSVIRGDTYEQYF. The J gene is TRBJ2-7, the V gene TRBV30; D assignment may be TRBD1 or TRBD2 (5 bases each). The CDR3 consists of 15 residues. The V gene lost 0 bases and the J gene lost 2 bases, with 14 bases spanning the gap. CDR1 is GTSNPN and CDR2 is SVGIG in the germline V gene (reference sequence).

V and J are TRBV28 and TRBJ1-1; no clear D. This CDR3 region has 11 residues. With 7 bases removed from V and 4 bases from J, the gap between germline ends came to 7 bases. Germline V gene sequence: CDR1 MDHEN, CDR2 SYDVKM. The DNA of the CDR3 is TGTGCCAGCATCGCGGGCACTGAAGCTTTCTTT. Translation gives CASIAGTEAFF.

The chain combines TRBV27 with TRBJ2-1; 8 bases line up with TRBD2. The CDR3 covers 16 residues. J was trimmed by 7 bases and V by 2 bases; bases with no gene match: 10. Germline CDR1 reads MNHEY; CDR2 reads SMNVEV (reference sequence). In DNA form, the CDR3 reads TGTGCCAGCAGTTTAACCCCTCCGGGAGGGTTGAATGAGCAGTTCTTC. It yields the protein CASSLTPPGGLNEQFF.

The chain is built from TRBV6-1 and TRBJ2-3, with TRBD2 matching 10 bases. V dropped 6 bases and J dropped 3; count of bases not matched to a gene: 6. Germline V CDR1 and CDR2: MNHNS, SASEGT. This CDR3 is 15 amino acids long. The CDR3: CASSRGTSETDTQYF. CDR3 in DNA: TGTGCCAGCAGCCGCGGGACTAGCGAGACAGATACGCAGTATTTT.

The J gene is TRBJ2-3, the V gene TRBV30, with D unresolved. The CDR3 has 13 residues. The V gene's germline CDR1 is GTSNPN and CDR2 SVGIG (reference sequence). With 0 bases removed from V and 5 bases from J, the gap between germline ends came to 9 bases. In nucleotides, the CDR3 is TGTGCCTGGAGTGTACAAAAGGAAGATACGCAGTATTTT. Translation: CAWSVQKEDTQYF.

The chain carries TRBV5-1 and TRBJ2-7; D is undetermined. Trimming left V 3 bases short and J 2 bases short, with 6 bases between. The CDR3 contains 12 residues. Germline V gene data show CDR1 as SGHRS and CDR2 as YFSETQ. The CDR3 reads CASSYNAYEQYF. DNA of the CDR3: TGCGCCAGCAGCTATAATGCCTACGAGCAGTACTTC.

J is TRBJ2-7 and V is TRBV5-6, with a weak D call TRBD1 (6 bases). Germline V gives CDR1 SGHDT, CDR2 YYEEEE. V lost 5 bases and J lost 3, with 12 bases in between. The CDR3 sequence is 13 residues long. The CDR3 coding sequence is TGTGCCAGCAGTTGGACAGTTGGCTACGAGCAGTACTTC. This translates into CASSWTVGYEQYF.

The chain has TRBV5-4 and TRBJ2-3; D uncertain. Trimming stripped 3 bases from V and 6 bases from J, with 5 bases between. This CDR3 spans 11 amino acids. Looked up from germline, CDR1 is SGHNT and CDR2 is YYREEE (reference sequence). For the CDR3, the DNA is TGTGCCAGCAGCTCTTTGGATACGCAGTATTTT. Translating gives CASSSLDTQYF.

The chain uses TRBV27 and TRBJ1-5; 7 nucleotides align to TRBD1. There are 14 residues in the CDR3. Germline trimming cut 5 bases from V and 5 bases from J; bases unmatched to any gene: 6. Germline lookup yields CDR1 MNHEY and CDR2 SMNVEV (reference sequence). The CDR3 nucleotides are TGTGCCAGCAGTCCCTCGGGACAGTATCAGCCCCAGCATTTT. Its protein product is CASSPSGQYQPQHF.

The genes are TRBV10-2 and TRBJ2-7; D not resolved. The CDR3 spans 12 residues. The V end lost 3 bases, the J end lost 5 bases, and 8 bases lay between the germline ends. Germline-derived CDR1 and CDR2 are WSHSY and SAAADI. As DNA, the CDR3 is TGCGCCAGCAGTGAAAGGGTGCACGAGCAGTACTTC. As protein: CASSERVHEQYF.

The genes are TRBV7-2 and TRBJ1-5; no clear D gene. Per the germline V gene, CDR1 is SGHTA and CDR2 is FQGNSA. V lost 3 bases and J 0 bases, leaving 9 bases between the germline ends. The length of the CDR3 is 15 residues. As DNA, the CDR3 is TGTGCCAGCAGCTTGGACCAGTATAGCAATCAGCCCCAGCATTTT. It yields the protein CASSLDQYSNQPQHF.

V is TRBV7-2 and J is TRBJ2-5, with D unclear. CDR1 is SGHTA and CDR2 is FQGNSA in the germline V gene. This CDR3 has 15 amino acids. V was cut by 0 bases and J by 7 bases, with 15 bases left in between. The CDR3 coding sequence is TGTGCCAGCAGCTTAGCGCGCGCCGGTACGGGGACCCAGTACTTC. Residues: CASSLARAGTGTQYF.

This chain connects TRBV21-1 to TRBJ2-1; no DNA check was done on the table's D call, TRBD2. TRBV21-1 is shown as a pseudogene. There are 14 residues in the CDR3. The CDR3 sequence is CASSLRLAGDEQFF. The DNA of the CDR3 is TGTGCCAGCAGCCTACGACTAGCGGGAGATGAGCAGTTCTTC.

J is TRBJ2-3 and V is TRBV9; 8 positions match TRBD2. This CDR3 spans 17 amino acids. The V gene's germline CDR1 is SGDLS and CDR2 YYNGEE. V was clipped by 1 base and J by 4 bases; unmatched bases: 11. The CDR3 coding sequence is TGTGCCAGCAGCGTAACCCCGGGACTAGAGCTCCCAGATACGCAGTATTTT. It is translated as CASSVTPGLELPDTQYF.

There are a few counts of this clone. Other DNA sequences in this specimen translate into the identical CDR3. The chain uses TRBV11-2 and TRBJ2-7; no firm D call. Trimming removed 2 bases from V and 0 bases from J, with 8 bases in between. The germline gives CDR1 SGHAT, CDR2 FQNNGV. CDR3 length equals 14 residues. The CDR3 DNA reads as TGTGCCAGCAGCTTATCCGGCAGCTCCTACGAGCAGTACTTC. Translated, it gives CASSLSGSSYEQYF.

The chain employs TRBV19 and TRBJ1-1; D is perhaps TRBD1 (5 bases). The CDR3 runs 12 residues. Trimming left V 9 bases short and J 4 bases short, with 12 bases between. Looked up from germline, CDR1 is LNHDA and CDR2 is SQIVND (reference sequence). The CDR3 region has the DNA TGTGCCAGCGGGGGGTGGAGCACTGAAGCTTTCTTT. This translates into CASGGWSTEAFF.

The chain is built from TRBV7-3 and TRBJ2-1; D is uncertain. V was shortened by 5 bases and J by 9 bases, with 17 bases between the two germline ends. The CDR3 runs to 14 residues. Looked up from germline, CDR1 is SGHTA and CDR2 is FQGTGA. The DNA of the CDR3 is TGTGCCAGCAGCGCGAAAACAAGTTACGGTGAGCAGTTCTTC. Its translation: CASSAKTSYGEQFF.

This sequence joins TRBV20-1 and TRBJ2-5; D is unresolved. This CDR3 is 11 amino acids long. V was trimmed by 6 bases and J by 4 bases, leaving 9 bases between them. Per the germline V gene, CDR1 is DFQATT and CDR2 is SNEGSKA (reference sequence). CDR3 sequence: CSASLRETQYF. Here the CDR3 DNA reads TGCAGTGCGTCGCTACGAGAGACCCAGTACTTC.